This entry lists 8 T cell receptor beta chains sequenced from one sample in a study of shared clonotypes between healthy human individuals. Sequenced by immunoSEQ multiplex PCR; TCRdb stores in-frame clones only, minus some. The sample includes about 820,000 clones, almost 95% seen only once; the top ten take about 24%. Selected positively for CCR7 and CD45RO-negative, naive CD8 cells excluded terminally differentiated effector memory CD45RA+ cells. What was sequenced was naive CD8+ T cells sorted from blood. The receptors here all came from a man aged 25 to 40 in good health.

The V and J genes are TRBV5-5 and TRBJ2-1; D gene unclear. V was trimmed by 0 bases and J by 9 bases, leaving 7 bases between them. This CDR3 spans 12 amino acids. CDR1 SGHKS and CDR2 YYEKEE come from the germline V gene (reference sequence). In nucleotides, the CDR3 is TGTGCCAGCAGCTTGGACAGCGTTGAGCAGTTCTTC. This gives the protein CASSLDSVEQFF. Full variable domain (remainder filled in from reference TRBV5-5 and TRBJ2-1): DAGVTQSPTHLIKTRGQQVTLRCSPISGHKSVSWYQQVLGQGPQFIFQYYEKEERGRGNFPDRFSARQFPNYSSELNVNALLLGDSALYLCASSLDSVEQFFGPGTRLTVL.

The chain links TRBV11-2 to TRBJ2-1, with 10 bases lining up with TRBD1. The CDR3 is made up of 15 amino acids. V lost 5 bases and J lost 10; bases outside the gene matches: 11. Per the germline V gene, CDR1 is SGHAT and CDR2 is FQNNGV. The CDR3 reads CASSNRDRGVREQFF. For the CDR3, the DNA is TGTGCCAGCAGCAACCGGGACAGGGGCGTACGGGAGCAGTTCTTC.

This sequence joins TRBV29-1 and TRBJ2-1, with D perhaps matching TRBD1 (5 bases). CDR1 is SQVTM, CDR2 ANQGSEA, per germline. V was trimmed by 1 base and J by 8 bases, leaving 12 bases between them. The CDR3 is 13 amino acids. In DNA form, the CDR3 reads TGCAGCGTTGAAGGGGGCGCTACCGATGAGCAGTTCTTC. Translating gives CSVEGGATDEQFF.

This clone was picked up one time. The CDR3 DNA is TGTGCCAGCAGCTTCCCAGGGGGATCAAACACCGGGGAGCTGTTTTTT. It is translated as CASSFPGGSNTGELFF. The genes are TRBV7-9 and TRBJ2-2; TRBD1 matches at 7 bases. This CDR3 comprises 16 residues. Germline CDR1 and CDR2: SEHNR and FQNEAQ (reference sequence). V was pared by 3 bases and J by 2 bases, with 6 bases of the junction left unmatched.

The CDR3 DNA is TGTGCCACGCAAAAAACCGGGACTAGCGGGAGTGATACGCAGTATTTT. As protein: CATQKTGTSGSDTQYF. V and J are TRBV10-3 and TRBJ2-3; TRBD2 agrees at 14 bases. The CDR3 runs 16 residues. Germline lookup yields CDR1 ENHRY and CDR2 SYGVKD. V was clipped by 10 bases and J by 6 bases; unmatched bases: 12.

The chain couples TRBV28 to TRBJ2-7; a possible D gene is TRBD1 (6 bases). V was trimmed by 4 bases and J by 1 base, leaving 17 bases between them. This CDR3 comprises 16 residues. Germline CDR1 reads MDHEN; CDR2 reads SYDVKM. Written as DNA, the CDR3 is TGTGCCAGCAGTTCCCCTGGGGGCAAGGCTTCCTACGAGCAGTACTTC. Amino acids: CASSSPGGKASYEQYF.

V gene TRBV7-8 combines with J gene TRBJ2-3; D is ambiguous. V was pared by 1 base and J by 4 bases, with 6 bases between. The germline V gene has CDR1 SGHVS and CDR2 FQNEAQ. There are 13 residues in the CDR3. CDR3 residues: CASSLDPADTQYF. The CDR3 DNA is TGTGCCAGCAGCTTAGACCCGGCAGATACGCAGTATTTT.

Comment on this clone: Other DNA sequences in the same sample also yield this CDR3. The J gene is TRBJ2-7, the V gene TRBV5-6, with 8 nucleotides matching TRBD1. The germline gives CDR1 SGHDT, CDR2 YYEEEE. The CDR3 spans 14 residues. The trim removed 0 bases at V and 2 bases at J, leaving 1 base unmatched. CDR3 nucleotides: TGTGCCAGCAGCTTGGGACAGGGGCCCTACGAGCAGTACTTC. The encoded protein is CASSLGQGPYEQYF.